This TCR beta chain stems from a study of Graves' ophthalmopathy and Graves' hyperthyroidism. Study context: Hyperthyroidism was considered stable when no ophthalmopathy appeared within 18 months of follow-up. Study conclusions and caveats: Among expanded thyroid clonotypes above 0.001 frequency, most also occurred in blood. A 13-signature model separated ophthalmopathy from stable hyperthyroidism, about 90% sensitivity, 81.08% specificity.

RNA served as the template for amplifying TCR beta CDR3 regions. The first-round RT-PCR employed HTBI primers together with the Qiagen OneStep RT-PCR kit. A multiplex PCR was then performed as the second round. TCRdb re-analysed the multiplex PCR reads in MiXCR, keeping a single row per CDR3 protein. The sample holds 500,000 to 700,000 distinct CDR3 sequences, under 45% seen once. The CDR3 runs to 14 residues. Germline V gene data show CDR1 as LGHNA and CDR2 as YNFKEQ. There are many counts of this clonotype. Its antigen remains unknown. An end of the junction does not agree with germline; a read error may underlie this.

This receptor was obtained from an adult man with Graves' hyperthyroidism. Sequenced sample: peripheral blood or thyroid tissue (not recorded which). J is TRBJ1-1 and V is TRBV4-2, with D hard to call. The CDR3 bases are TGCGCCAGCAGCCAAGATCTCCGCAACACTGAAGCTTTCTTT. It codes for CASSQDLRNTEAFF.